This record looks at one T cell receptor beta chain sequence and its context. The target antigen is unknown. Here immunoSEQ multiplex PCR was the method, and the copy in TCRdb shows in-frame clones only, minus some. Of around 33,000 clones detected, over 75% appear once; the ten largest clones hold 1.5% to 2%. These data are taken from a study of monozygotic twins with cystic fibrosis. Study findings and constraints: Low clonality (median about 0.0095) suggested a mostly naive repertoire. Unrelated CF individuals shared fewer identical clonotypes than monozygotic CF twins.

What was sequenced was blood. This TCR derives from a girl aged 2-10 years with cystic fibrosis.

This CDR3 is CASSFTSGAFNEQFF. In DNA form, the CDR3 reads TGTGCCAGCAGCTTTACTAGCGGGGCCTTCAATGAGCAGTTCTTC. V and J are TRBV7-2 and TRBJ2-1; TRBD2 matches 10 bases. In germline, CDR1 is SGHTA, CDR2 FQGNSA. This CDR3 has 15 residues. V lost 3 bases, J lost 6 bases, and 5 bases stayed unmatched.